This record covers a single T cell receptor beta chain. Its antigen is not yet known. The input lacks base qualities; no much larger clone sits a single base away. CDR3 length: 15 amino acids, cysteine to phenylalanine. Just CDR3 DNA is preserved here, 45 bases in frame from base 1. V is reduced by 6 bases and J by 0 bases, leaving a spacing of 12 bases between them. CDR1 is given as MNHEY and CDR2 as SVGAGI, both from the germline V gene. These data belong to a study of T cell repertoires in ileal Crohn's disease (dated by TCRdb to the late 2010s). Broadly, across the study: Median disease duration was roughly 8 years, and 35% to 40% of patients were identified as active smokers at the time of surgery. A total of around 150 mucosal samples from some 57 patients were sequenced, collected from several sites on the surgical specimen as well as at postoperative endoscopy. TCR repertoire analysis was done in fewer than 65 Crohn's disease patients from a prospective multicentre cohort. Running in parallel with the study was a multicentre cohort set up to find predictors of early endoscopic recurrence following ileocolonic resection. Roughly half of the patients were given postoperative therapy, with under 12 receiving thiopurines and over 15 receiving anti-TNF agents. A Rutgeerts score higher than i0 was the definition used for endoscopic postoperative recurrence. Every patient underwent surgery because of a complication, which was stricturing disease in around 60% and penetrating disease in about 40%. What the research found in general, with its limitations: Mucosal CD4 and CD8 T cells were sorted and sequenced only in a subgroup of patients, whose size was not stated. Higher percentages of high-frequency clones at the time of surgery were linked to endoscopic recurrence, and every patient with clonality above 26.8% (18/57) had recurrence. Sorted CD8 T cells carried more high-frequency clones than CD4 T cells, suggesting mucosal expansions were mainly CD8. Compared with non-smokers, patients who were active smokers at surgery showed a significantly higher proportion of clonal expansions (25.9% vs 17.9%, p=0.02).

To be eligible, patients had to be adults with ileal or ileocolonic Crohn's disease and an indication for ileocolonic resection. Whole ileal mucosal biopsies were stored frozen at -80°C before DNA extraction. Genomic DNA was isolated from frozen whole biopsies using a TRizol-based method, and the DNA was quantified with a NanoDrop 2000 spectrophotometer. For commercial TCRB immunosequencing, around 0.5 micrograms of biopsy DNA were submitted for each sample. Adaptive Biotechnology amplified the CDR3 regions from genomic DNA with a two-step multiplex PCR designed to control amplification bias. Primers for every V and J gene segment were used in the first PCR, and barcodes and Illumina adapters were added in the second PCR. CDR3 libraries were sequenced on an Illumina instrument. The published analysis was carried out like this. The analysis used both the pipelines supplied by the vendor and custom analysis of the raw data in R/Bioconductor with R version 3.3.0. Clonality, ranging from 0 to 1, was calculated as the inverse of the normalised Shannon entropy of all productive clones. The repertoire share taken up by the top 100 clones defined high-frequency clones, and only clones that passed a 95% confidence test were kept. The Simpson index measured repertoire diversity, and the Morisita-Horn index measured overlap between samples. TCRdb obtained this table from immuneACCESS and retained in-frame rearrangements with V and J assigned. These tables miss some clones; where compared with another copy, unresolved V genes account for less than half of the shortfall, and the remainder is unexplained. That table is the source of V, J and clone size, and D and trimming were worked out from the DNA. The sample includes thousands of clones, with approximately 79% observed a single time. Less than 3.5% of the sample goes to the ten largest clones.

The rearranged segments are TRBV6-5 and TRBJ2-1; TRBD2 could be the D gene, as 5 bases match. The sequence came from an adult with Crohn's disease. The material sequenced was ileal tissue. The nucleotide sequence is given as TGTGCCAGCAGCCCCGGCGGGCTCTCCTACAATGAGCAGTTCTTC. Translated, it reads CASSPGGLSYNEQFF.